This T cell receptor beta chain was sequenced in a study of T cells in Graves' hyperthyroidism and ophthalmopathy. Points from the study as a whole: Most clonotypes expanded in the thyroid (above 0.001) were also present in blood.

CDR3 length equals 14 residues. V shed 5 bases, J shed 3 bases, and the junction held 6 bases outside the gene matches. Amplified regions were TCR beta CDR3 sequences from RNA transcripts. The TCR CDR3 first-round RT-PCR relied on the HTBI primer set. TCRdb passed the multiplex PCR reads through MiXCR, listing each CDR3 protein once. The table lists about 420,000 distinct CDR3 sequences, roughly 13% of them singletons. At least ten counts were recorded for this clonotype. Its antigen is unidentified. The sample taken for sequencing was blood. This TCR derives from a woman between 18 and 30 years old with Graves' hyperthyroidism. The genes are TRBV12-3 or TRBV12-4 and TRBJ2-7; TRBD1 matches at 8 bases. The CDR3 nucleotides read TGTGCCAGCAGTCCGGGACAGGTGAACTACGAGCAGTACTTC. Translation gives CASSPGQVNYEQYF.